The source of this TCR beta chain is a study of patients and donors after allogeneic stem cell transplantation. TCRdb redid the calling of the RT-PCR reads with MiXCR, one entry per CDR3 protein. The sample lists about 160,000 distinct CDR3 sequences, more than 20% occurring once. The length of the CDR3 is 13 residues. Trimming cost V 3 bases and J 8 bases, with 16 bases left between them. CDR1 SQVTM and CDR2 ANQGSEA come from the germline V gene. This clonotype has more than one count but fewer than ten. This sequence was found in a human donor who was either an allogeneic HSCT recipient or a stem cell or donor lymphocyte infusion donor (not recorded which). It is not recorded whose cells these are; they may come from a transplant donor. Sequenced: blood, either unsorted or a sorted T cell fraction (not recorded which). The chain employs TRBV29-1 and TRBJ1-1; tentative D call: TRBD1 (5 bases). CDR3 region: CSVDPRGGFEAFF. The CDR3 region has the DNA TGCAGCGTTGACCCGCGGGGGGGATTCGAAGCTTTCTTT.